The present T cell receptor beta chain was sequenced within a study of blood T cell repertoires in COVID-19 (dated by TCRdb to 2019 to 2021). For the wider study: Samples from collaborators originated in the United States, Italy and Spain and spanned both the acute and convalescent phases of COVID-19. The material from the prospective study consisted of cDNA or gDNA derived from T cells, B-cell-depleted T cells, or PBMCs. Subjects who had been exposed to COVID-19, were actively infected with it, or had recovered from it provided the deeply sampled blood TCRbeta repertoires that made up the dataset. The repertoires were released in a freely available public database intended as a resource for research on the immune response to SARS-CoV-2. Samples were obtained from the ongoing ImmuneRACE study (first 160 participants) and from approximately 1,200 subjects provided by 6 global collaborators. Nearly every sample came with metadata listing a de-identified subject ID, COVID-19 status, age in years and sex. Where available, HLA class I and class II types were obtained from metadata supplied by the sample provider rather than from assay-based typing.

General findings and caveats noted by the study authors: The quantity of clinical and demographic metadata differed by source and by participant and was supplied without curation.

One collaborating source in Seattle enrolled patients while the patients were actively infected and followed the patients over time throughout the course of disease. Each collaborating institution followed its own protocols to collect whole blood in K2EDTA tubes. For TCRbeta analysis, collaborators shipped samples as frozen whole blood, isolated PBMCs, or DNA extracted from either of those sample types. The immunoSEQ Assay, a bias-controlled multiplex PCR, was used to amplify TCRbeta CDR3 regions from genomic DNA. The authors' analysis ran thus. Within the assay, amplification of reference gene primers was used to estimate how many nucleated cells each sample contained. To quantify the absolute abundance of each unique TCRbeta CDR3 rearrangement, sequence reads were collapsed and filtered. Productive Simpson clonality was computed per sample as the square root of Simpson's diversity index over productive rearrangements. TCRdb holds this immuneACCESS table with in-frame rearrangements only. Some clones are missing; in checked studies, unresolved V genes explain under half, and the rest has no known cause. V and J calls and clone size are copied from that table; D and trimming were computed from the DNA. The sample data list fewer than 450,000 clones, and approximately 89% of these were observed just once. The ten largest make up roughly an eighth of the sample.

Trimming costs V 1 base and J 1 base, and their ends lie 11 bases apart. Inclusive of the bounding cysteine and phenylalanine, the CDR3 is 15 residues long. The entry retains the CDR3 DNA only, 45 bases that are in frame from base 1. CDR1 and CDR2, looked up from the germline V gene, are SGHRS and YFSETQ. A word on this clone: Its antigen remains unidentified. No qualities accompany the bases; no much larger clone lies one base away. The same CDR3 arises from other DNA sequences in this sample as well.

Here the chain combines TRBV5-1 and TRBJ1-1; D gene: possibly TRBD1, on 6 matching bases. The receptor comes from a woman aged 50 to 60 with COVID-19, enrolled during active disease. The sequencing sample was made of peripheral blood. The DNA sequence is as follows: TGCGCCAGCAGCTTGTCACAGGGTGGGAACACTGAAGCTTTCTTT. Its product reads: CASSLSQGGNTEAFF.